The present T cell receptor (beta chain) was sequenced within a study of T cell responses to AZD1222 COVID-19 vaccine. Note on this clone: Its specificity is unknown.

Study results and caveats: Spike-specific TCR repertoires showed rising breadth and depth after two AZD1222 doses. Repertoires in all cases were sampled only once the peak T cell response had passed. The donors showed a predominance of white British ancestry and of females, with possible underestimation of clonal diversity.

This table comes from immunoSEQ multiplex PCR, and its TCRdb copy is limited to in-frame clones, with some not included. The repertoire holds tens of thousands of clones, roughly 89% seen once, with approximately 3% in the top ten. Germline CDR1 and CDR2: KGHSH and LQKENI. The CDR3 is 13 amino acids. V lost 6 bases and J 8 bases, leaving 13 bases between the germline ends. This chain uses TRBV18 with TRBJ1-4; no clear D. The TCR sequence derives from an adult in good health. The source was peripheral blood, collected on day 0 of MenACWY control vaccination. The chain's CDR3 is CASSGPEAEKLFF. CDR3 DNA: TGTGCCAGCTCGGGCCCAGAAGCCGAAAAACTGTTTTTT.